A single sample is the source of the 8 T cell receptor beta chains below, sequenced in a study of blood T cell repertoires in COVID-19. Data came from immunoSEQ multiplex PCR; TCRdb stores just in-frame clones and leaves some out. The sample consists of approximately 470,000 clones, about nine tenths of them appearing once. The sample consisted of PBMCs or T cells enriched from blood (not recorded which). Source of these receptors: a woman between 18 and 29 years old who had recovered from COVID-19.

The chain uses TRBV21-1 and TRBJ2-3; TRBD1, the table's D call, was not compared with the DNA. TRBV21-1 is given as a pseudogene. The CDR3 runs to 15 residues. The CDR3 reads CATQTRQGRTDTQYF. The CDR3 DNA reads TGTGCCACCCAGACTAGACAGGGACGGACAGATACGCAGTATTTT.

Only a few counts were recorded for this clone. The chain is built from TRBV30 and TRBJ1-1; no reliable D call. Germline V gives CDR1 GTSNPN, CDR2 SVGIG (reference sequence). This CDR3 has 16 amino acids. Deletions cut 2 bases from V and 1 base from J, with 17 bases between. CDR3 protein: CAWSKNSGRANTEAFF. CDR3 in DNA: TGTGCCTGGAGTAAAAATTCCGGGAGAGCGAACACTGAAGCTTTCTTT.

The gene calls are TRBV6-6 and TRBJ2-5; 7 bases map to TRBD2. The length of the CDR3 is 15 residues. V gave up 5 bases and J gave up 4 bases; unmatched junction bases: 10. In germline, CDR1 is MNHNY, CDR2 SVGAGI (reference sequence). The CDR3 loop reads CASSGSGEGGETQYF. The CDR3, as DNA: TGTGCCAGCAGTGGAAGCGGGGAAGGAGGAGAGACCCAGTACTTC.

The J gene is TRBJ1-2, the V gene TRBV5-1; D remains unclear. Per germline, CDR1 SGHRS and CDR2 YFSETQ. The ends were cut back, 2 bases at V and 5 bases at J, with 16 bases in the middle. The CDR3 sequence is 15 residues long. CDR3 sequence (DNA): TGCGCCAGCAGCTTCTTGGCAGCGGATAGGTATGGCTACACCTTC. Protein product: CASSFLAADRYGYTF.

V and J are TRBV7-9 and TRBJ1-1; 7 bases fit TRBD1. Germline CDR1 reads SEHNR; CDR2 reads FQNEAQ (reference sequence). CDR3 length equals 14 residues. V lost 3 bases and J lost 6; bases outside the gene matches: 7. The CDR3 bases are TGTGCCAGCAGCTTGACAGGGACGAGGGCTGAAGCTTTCTTT. This gives the protein CASSLTGTRAEAFF.

The chain is built from TRBV18 and TRBJ2-1; 10 nucleotides line up with TRBD2. CDR3 length: 16 residues. CDR1 KGHSH and CDR2 LQKENI come from the germline V gene. V was clipped by 4 bases and J by 8 bases; unmatched bases: 11. This chain's CDR3 is CASSQLRTGTSDEQFF. CDR3 sequence (DNA): TGTGCCAGCTCACAGTTGAGAACCGGGACTAGCGATGAGCAGTTCTTC. The full variable domain, its missing parts supplied by reference TRBV18 and TRBJ2-1, is NAGVMQNPRHLVRRRGQEARLRCSPMKGHSHVYWYRQLPEEGLKFMVYLQKENIIDESGMPKERFSAEFPKEGPSILRIQQVVRGDSAAYFCASSQLRTGTSDEQFFGPGTRLTVL.

The chain links TRBV18 to TRBJ1-2; no reliable D call. CDR1 is KGHSH and CDR2 is LQKENI in the germline V gene. The CDR3 is 14 residues long. V lost 3 bases, J lost 5 bases, and 13 bases lay in between. The CDR3 coding sequence is TGTGCCAGCTCACCGTCGGTATCGCTTTATGGCTACACCTTC. This codes for CASSPSVSLYGYTF.

V is TRBV11-2 and J is TRBJ1-4, with D possibly being TRBD1 (5 bases). The CDR3 has 15 residues. V lost 0 bases to trimming and J lost 5 bases, with 10 bases between them. In germline, CDR1 is SGHAT, CDR2 FQNNGV. The CDR3 DNA reads TGTGCCAGCAGCTTAGAAAGGGGAATCAATGAAAAACTGTTTTTT. This codes for CASSLERGINEKLFF.